These 12 T cell receptor beta chains originate from one sample sequenced in a study. TCRdb reanalysed the 5' RACE reads using MiXCR and keeps one entry per CDR3 protein. The profile covers thousands of distinct CDR3 sequences, with around half appearing a single time and around 3% taken by the ten largest. Sample: naive CD4+ T cells sorted from a lymph node. Regarding subset: naive CD4+ T cells, CD4+CD45RA+CD25-. The receptors were sampled from a female donor with breast cancer.

This clonotype was detected a few times. The V call is TRBV5-1, the J call TRBJ2-1, with D tentatively TRBD1 (5 bases). Germline loops: CDR1 SGHRS, CDR2 YFSETQ. The CDR3 length is 13 residues. V was pared by 4 bases and J by 4 bases, with 9 bases between. CDR3 coding DNA: TGCGCCAGCAGCACGGACACTTACAATGAGCAGTTCTTC. It yields the protein CASSTDTYNEQFF.

The chain joins TRBV7-3 to TRBJ2-3; D is unresolved. Germline CDR1 reads SGHTA; CDR2 reads FQGTGA. The V end was cut by 5 bases, the J end by 4 bases, with 10 bases between. The CDR3 runs to 13 residues. CDR3 protein: CASSHQPPDTQYF. The CDR3 DNA is TGTGCCAGCAGCCACCAGCCCCCAGATACGCAGTATTTT.

The chain carries TRBV12-3 or TRBV12-4 and TRBJ2-1, with TRBD1 matching over 8 bases. The CDR3 contains 14 residues. The V segment lost 2 bases and the J segment 8 bases; nucleotides outside the gene matches: 5. The CDR3 reads CASSLSQGADEQFF. DNA for the CDR3: TGTGCCAGCAGTTTATCTCAGGGGGCGGATGAGCAGTTCTTC.

This clonotype was seen only a few times. The chain joins TRBV7-9 to TRBJ1-2; D is undetermined. Germline V gene lookup returns CDR1 SEHNR and CDR2 FQNEAQ (reference sequence). The ends were cut back, 1 base at V and 4 bases at J, with 7 bases in the middle. The CDR3 is 13 residues long. The CDR3 DNA sequence: TGTGCCAGCAGCTTAGACGGTATCTATGGCTACACCTTC. It specifies CASSLDGIYGYTF.

The CDR3 DNA sequence: TGCGCCAGTTCCCCAAGCGGGGTCACAGATACGCAGTATTTT. It encodes CASSPSGVTDTQYF. The V call is TRBV5-1, the J call TRBJ2-3; 7 bases are a match to TRBD2. Germline values: CDR1 SGHRS, CDR2 YFSETQ. CDR3 length: 14 residues. J was trimmed by 2 bases and V by 8 bases; bases with no gene match: 8.

V is TRBV7-3 and J is TRBJ1-2; no definite D call. This CDR3 region has 14 residues. Trimming stripped 8 bases from V and 8 bases from J, with 21 bases between. CDR1 SGHTA and CDR2 FQGTGA come from the germline V gene. In nucleotides, the CDR3 is TGTGCCAGCGTCTCCAGTGGGGATAATGGCGGCTACACCTTC. This encodes CASVSSGDNGGYTF.

This clonotype came up a few times. This chain joins TRBV20-1 and TRBJ2-1, with 7 bases identical to TRBD2. From germline, CDR1 is DFQATT and CDR2 SNEGSKA (reference sequence). Unmatched junction bases numbered 4, after V lost 2 bases and J lost 3 bases. The CDR3 covers 14 residues. The CDR3 loop is CSARSGTNYNEQFF. CDR3 nucleotides: TGCAGTGCTAGATCCGGGACTAACTACAATGAGCAGTTCTTC.

The chain recombines TRBV5-1 with TRBJ1-1; D not certain. V was cut by 0 bases and J by 5 bases, with 17 bases left in between. Germline-derived CDR1 and CDR2 are SGHRS and YFSETQ. The CDR3 sequence is 16 residues long. CDR3 region: CASSLGLRVGWTEAFF. Written as DNA, the CDR3 is TGCGCCAGCAGCTTGGGACTCCGGGTTGGATGGACTGAAGCTTTCTTT.

The J gene is TRBJ2-1, the V gene TRBV4-1, with 7 nucleotides matching TRBD2. The CDR3 spans 17 residues. The V and J ends lost 3 bases and 2 bases, in that order; junction bases with no gene match: 10. Germline CDR1 MGHRA, CDR2 YSYEKL. CDR3 bases: TGCGCCAGCAGCCATGCCGCGGGGGTGATCACCTACAATGAGCAGTTCTTC. Residues: CASSHAAGVITYNEQFF.

This clonotype showed up just once. V usage is TRBV7-8 and J usage is TRBJ2-6, with D possibly matching TRBD1 (6 bases). The closer fit of TRBJ2-7 to the DNA end suggests the J call may be wrong. CDR1 and CDR2 (germline): SGHVS, FQNEAQ. The CDR3 consists of 13 residues. CDR3 nucleotide sequence: TGTGCCAGCAGCCGGGACAAGGTCCACGAGCAGTACTTC. Translating it yields CASSRDKVHEQYF.

About this clonotype: The germline gene is not matched at one end of the junction; a read error may be the cause. This rearrangement joins TRBV20-1 to TRBJ2-7; 7 positions agree with TRBD2. The germline gives CDR1 DFQATT, CDR2 SNEGSKA (reference sequence). The CDR3 covers 13 residues. As DNA, the CDR3 is TGTAGTGCGAGCTGGGGGGGTCGCTACGAGCAGTACTTC. Its protein product is CSASWGGRYEQYF.

This clonotype showed up just a few times. The rearrangement joins TRBV29-1 to TRBJ1-1; D is unresolved. The V end was cut by 4 bases, the J end by 2 bases, with 5 bases between. Germline values: CDR1 SQVTM, CDR2 ANQGSEA. This CDR3 comprises 11 residues. In DNA form, the CDR3 reads TGCAGCGTTGGGTTAAACACTGAAGCTTTCTTT. This codes for CSVGLNTEAFF.